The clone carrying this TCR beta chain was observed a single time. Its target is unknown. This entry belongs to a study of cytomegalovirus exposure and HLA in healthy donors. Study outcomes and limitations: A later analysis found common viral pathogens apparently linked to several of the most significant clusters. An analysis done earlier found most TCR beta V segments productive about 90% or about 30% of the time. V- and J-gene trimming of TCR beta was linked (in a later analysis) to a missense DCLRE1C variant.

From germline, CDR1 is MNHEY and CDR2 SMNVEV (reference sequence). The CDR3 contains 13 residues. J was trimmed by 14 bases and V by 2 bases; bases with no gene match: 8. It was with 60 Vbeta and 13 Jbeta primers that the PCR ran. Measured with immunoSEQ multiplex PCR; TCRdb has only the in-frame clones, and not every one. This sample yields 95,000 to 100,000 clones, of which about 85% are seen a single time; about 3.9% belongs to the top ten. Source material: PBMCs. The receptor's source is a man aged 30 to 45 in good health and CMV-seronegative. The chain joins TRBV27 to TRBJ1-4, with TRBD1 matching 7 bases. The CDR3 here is CASSLKQTGSLFF. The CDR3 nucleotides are TGTGCCAGCAGTTTAAAACAGACAGGGTCGCTGTTTTTT.